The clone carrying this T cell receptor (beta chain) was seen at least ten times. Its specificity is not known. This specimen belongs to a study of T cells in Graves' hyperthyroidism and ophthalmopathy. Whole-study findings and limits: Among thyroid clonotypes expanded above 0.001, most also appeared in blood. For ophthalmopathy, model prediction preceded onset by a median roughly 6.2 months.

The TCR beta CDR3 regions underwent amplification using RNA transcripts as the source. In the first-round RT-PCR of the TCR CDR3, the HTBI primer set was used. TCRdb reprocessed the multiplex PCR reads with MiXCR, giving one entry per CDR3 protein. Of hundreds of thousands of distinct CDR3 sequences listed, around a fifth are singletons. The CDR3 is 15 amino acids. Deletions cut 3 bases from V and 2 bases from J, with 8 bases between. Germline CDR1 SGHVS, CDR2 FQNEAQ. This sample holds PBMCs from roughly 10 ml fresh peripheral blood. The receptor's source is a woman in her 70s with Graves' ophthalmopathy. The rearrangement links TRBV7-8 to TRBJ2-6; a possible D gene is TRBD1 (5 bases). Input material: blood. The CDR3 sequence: CASSFRVTGANVLTF. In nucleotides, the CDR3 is TGTGCCAGCAGCTTCAGGGTTACTGGGGCCAACGTCCTGACTTTC.